Listed below are T cell receptor beta chains from one sample, sequenced in a study of T cell responses to AZD1222 COVID-19 vaccine. The protocol was immunoSEQ multiplex PCR, while the TCRdb copy is restricted to in-frame clones and leaves out a portion. The sample lists approximately 77,000 clones, about 91% occurring once. The sequenced sample was peripheral blood, obtained on day 0 of MenACWY control vaccination. These receptors were obtained from an adult in good health. Each CDR3 is given with its conserved first and last residue. A D gene is named only where the DNA matches it firmly. The listing skips clone size in some rows; elsewhere it reads once, few, many or a size class.

V,J,size,D,CDR3,DNA
TRBV5-1,TRBJ2-5,.,.,CASSLAVSRETQYF,TGCGCCAGCAGCTTGGCGGTATCGCGAGAGACCCAGTACTTC
TRBV7-6,TRBJ2-1,.,TRBD2,CASSLVPGGYNEQFF,TGTGCCAGCAGCTTAGTCCCGGGGGGGTACAATGAGCAGTTCTTC
TRBV12-5,TRBJ2-1,.,.,CASVSSYNEQFF,TGTGCTAGTGTCTCCAGCTACAATGAGCAGTTCTTC
TRBV24-1,TRBJ1-6,.,.,CATSDAGTDLSPLHF,TGTGCCACCAGTGATGCCGGGACGGACTTATCACCCCTCCACTTT
TRBV28,TRBJ1-6,.,TRBD1,CASSSQGEGSPLHF,TGTGCCAGCAGTTCGCAGGGGGAAGGTTCACCCCTCCACTTT
TRBV28,TRBJ2-7,.,.,CASRSTGTSYEQYF,TGTGCCAGCAGATCAACCGGGACCTCCTACGAGCAGTACTTC
TRBV6-1,TRBJ1-5,.,.,CASRERTANQPQHF,TGTGCCAGCAGGGAGAGGACAGCCAATCAGCCCCAGCATTTT
TRBV5-1,TRBJ1-4,.,.,CASSLGQVPTNEKLFF,TGCGCCAGCAGCTTGGGACAGGTCCCAACTAATGAAAAACTGTTTTTT
TRBV6-6,TRBJ1-4,once,TRBD1,CASSFGQGAHEKLFF,TGTGCCAGCAGTTTTGGACAGGGGGCACATGAAAAACTGTTTTTT
TRBV7-2,TRBJ2-6,.,.,CASSGAGSGANVLTF,TGTGCCAGCAGCGGGGCAGGCTCTGGGGCCAACGTCCTGACTTTC
TRBV9,TRBJ1-6,.,.,CASTPGVQPNSPLHF,TGTGCCAGTACTCCTGGAGTCCAGCCTAATTCACCCCTCCACTTT
TRBV4-3,TRBJ2-3,.,.,CASSQGQERTDTQYF,TGCGCCAGCAGCCAAGGTCAGGAGCGCACAGATACGCAGTATTTT
TRBV6-2/TRBV6-3,TRBJ2-7,.,TRBD2,CASRPGEGRNEQYF,TGTGCCAGCAGGCCTGGGGAGGGTCGGAACGAGCAGTACTTC
TRBV6-5,TRBJ1-1,.,TRBD1,CASSTRDRGGTEAFF,TGTGCCAGCAGTACCCGGGACAGGGGGGGCACTGAAGCTTTCTTT
TRBV10-3,TRBJ1-2,.,TRBD1,CAISESSLTGNYGYTF,TGTGCCATCAGTGAGTCCTCTCTGACAGGGAACTATGGCTACACCTTC
TRBV9,TRBJ2-6,.,.,CASSVGHRNSGANVLTF,TGTGCCAGCAGCGTGGGTCACAGGAATTCTGGGGCCAACGTCCTGACTTTC
TRBV19,TRBJ2-7,.,.,CASSRQQSSYEQYF,TGTGCCAGTAGTCGGCAGCAAAGCTCCTACGAGCAGTACTTC
TRBV6-2/TRBV6-3,TRBJ1-5,.,.,CASSETWSQPQHF,TGTGCCAGCAGTGAGACATGGTCACAGCCCCAGCATTTT
TRBV28,TRBJ2-1,few,.,CASSLSAGTINEQFF,TGTGCCAGCAGTTTATCGGCGGGAACCATCAATGAGCAGTTCTTC
TRBV4-2,TRBJ1-2,.,.,CASSQERTDYGYTF,TGTGCCAGCAGCCAAGAAAGAACGGACTATGGCTACACCTTC
TRBV15,TRBJ1-2,.,.,CATSRDGGQPAF,TGTGCCACCAGCAGAGATGGAGGACAGCCAGCCTTC
TRBV19,TRBJ2-1,.,.,CASSIVKTGRNEQFF,TGTGCCAGTAGTATAGTTAAGACGGGGAGGAATGAGCAGTTCTTC